This T cell receptor (beta chain) was recorded in a study of molecular identifiers for immune sequencing clone quantification. The bulk TCR libraries were made with methods described before and with listed TCR primers. TCRdb itself ran the PCR reads through MiXCR, one entry per CDR3 protein. The sample lists about 640,000 distinct CDR3 sequences, about 20% occurring once. Germline V CDR1 and CDR2: SGHKS, YYEKEE (reference sequence). Trimming stripped 2 bases from V and 12 bases from J, with 15 bases between. This CDR3 is 12 amino acids long. In its sample, this clonotype was seen many times. The TCR originated in a human donor in good health. Some libraries in this study had Jurkat cell RNA spiked in. The sample was naive CD8+ T cells from blood, with Jurkat cell RNA spiked in. This sample's subset: FACS-sorted CD8+CD4-CCR7+CD45RA+ naive T cells. The chain carries TRBV5-5 and TRBJ2-7; D tentatively fits TRBD1 or TRBD2 (5 bases each). The CDR3 loop is CASSFSGTELYF. The CDR3 DNA reads as TGTGCCAGCAGCTTCTCCGGGACCGAGTTGTACTTC.